These 20 T cell receptor beta chains were all obtained from the same sample, sequenced in a study of CD8+ T cells in alopecia areata. It was cDNA, reverse transcribed from extracted RNA, that served as the sequencing template. The protocol was immunoSEQ multiplex PCR, while the TCRdb copy is restricted to in-frame clones and leaves out a portion. The sample includes around 100,000 clones, 86% of them seen just once. Treatment denoted: oral pan-JAK inhibitor, 5-10 mg twice daily. The starting material was CD8+ T cells sorted from blood, obtained around week 31, from a patient treated with tofacitinib. These receptors all stem from a human donor with alopecia areata.

CDR3 DNA sequence: TGCAGCGTTGAACTGGCAGGGGGGGACGAGCAGTACTTC. Translated: CSVELAGGDEQYF. This chain links TRBV29-1 with TRBJ2-7; the D gene could be TRBD1 or TRBD2 (7 bases each). Germline CDR1 and CDR2: SQVTM and ANQGSEA. V was pared by 2 bases and J by 5 bases, with 13 bases between. The CDR3 totals 13 residues.

J is TRBJ2-3 and V is TRBV6-5; D possibly uses TRBD1 or TRBD2 (6 bases each). V gave up 5 bases and J gave up 2 bases, with 11 bases separating them. The V gene's germline CDR1 is MNHEY and CDR2 SVGAGI. The CDR3 has 14 residues. CDR3 in amino acids: CASSRRGLTDTQYF. The CDR3 DNA is TGTGCCAGCAGTCGCAGGGGACTCACAGATACGCAGTATTTT.

The CDR3 is CASSLGVGPGELFF. CDR3 bases: TGTGCCAGTAGTCTCGGGGTCGGACCCGGGGAGCTGTTTTTT. This chain uses TRBV19 with TRBJ2-2; perhaps TRBD2 as D (5 bases). V was clipped by 5 bases and J by 6 bases, with 13 bases between them. Looked up from germline, CDR1 is LNHDA and CDR2 is SQIVND (reference sequence). The CDR3 has 14 residues. The variable domain in full, with the rest retrieved from reference TRBV19 and TRBJ2-2, is DGGITQSPKYLFRKEGQNVTLSCEQNLNHDAMYWYRQDPGQGLRLIYYSQIVNDFQKGDIAEGYSVSREKKESFPLTVTSAQKNPTAFYLCASSLGVGPGELFFGEGSRLTVL.

The chain joins TRBV9 to TRBJ2-3, with 11 bases aligning to TRBD2. This CDR3 region has 16 residues. The V and J ends lost 0 bases and 2 bases, in that order; junction bases with no gene match: 2. Germline V gives CDR1 SGDLS, CDR2 YYNGEE. The CDR3 reads CASSVGLAGNTDTQYF. CDR3 nucleotides: TGTGCCAGCAGCGTAGGACTAGCGGGGAACACAGATACGCAGTATTTT. Together with reference TRBV9 and TRBJ2-3, the CDR3 gives the full variable domain: DSGVTQTPKHLITATGQRVTLRCSPRSGDLSVYWYQQSLDQGLQFLIQYYNGEERAKGNILERFSAQQFPDLHSELNLSSLELGDSALYFCASSVGLAGNTDTQYFGPGTRLTVL.

This clone was observed a few times. The chain links TRBV4-2 to TRBJ2-7, with TRBD2 matching over 9 bases. CDR1 and CDR2 from the germline V gene are LGHNA and YNFKEQ. The V and J ends lost 0 bases and 4 bases, in that order; junction bases with no gene match: 7. The CDR3 consists of 16 residues. CDR3 region: CASSQESSSGRYEQYF. The DNA of the CDR3 is TGTGCCAGCAGCCAAGAATCGTCAAGCGGGAGGTACGAGCAGTACTTC.

The CDR3 region is CACLRGRVYEQYF. CDR3 bases: TGTGCCTGCCTCCGGGGGAGGGTCTACGAGCAGTACTTC. The rearrangement links TRBV30 to TRBJ2-7; 7 bases align to TRBD2. Germline V lookup: CDR1 GTSNPN, CDR2 SVGIG (reference sequence). This CDR3 has 13 amino acids. V shed 6 bases and J 3 bases; nucleotides not matched to a gene: 8.

The genes are TRBV30 and TRBJ1-2, with D possibly matching TRBD1 (6 bases). The CDR3 has 14 residues. Trimming shortened V by 0 bases and J by 7 bases, and 15 bases separated the two germline ends. Germline V gene data show CDR1 as GTSNPN and CDR2 as SVGIG (reference sequence). CDR3 DNA sequence: TGTGCCTGGAGTGTACTTCCAGGGGCGCGTGGCTACACCTTC. Residues: CAWSVLPGARGYTF.

This clone was observed a handful of times. The gene calls are TRBV27 and TRBJ2-7, with D perhaps given as TRBD1 or TRBD2 (5 bases each). The length of the CDR3 is 15 residues. Germline assignment: CDR1 MNHEY and CDR2 SMNVEV (reference sequence). V was pared by 2 bases and J by 4 bases, with 15 bases between. In DNA, the CDR3 is TGTGCCAGCAGTTTAGGGGGACGGGGAATATACGAGCAGTACTTC. Translated: CASSLGGRGIYEQYF.

This clone was detected once. The chain joins TRBV10-3 to TRBJ2-7; a weak D match, TRBD1 (5 bases). Germline loops: CDR1 ENHRY, CDR2 SYGVKD. Trimming removed 3 bases from V and 4 bases from J, with 10 bases in between. CDR3 size: 13 residues. The CDR3 sequence: CAISDDSLYEQYF. The CDR3 region has the DNA TGTGCCATCAGTGACGACAGTCTTTACGAGCAGTACTTC.

This chain joins TRBV10-3 and TRBJ1-1; D possibly corresponds to TRBD1 (5 bases). Germline V gene data show CDR1 as ENHRY and CDR2 as SYGVKD. Trimming pared 11 bases from V and 5 bases from J, leaving 18 bases between. The CDR3 extends over 13 amino acids. The CDR3 sequence is CASGVTGATEAFF. The CDR3 coding sequence is TGTGCCTCCGGGGTGACCGGGGCAACTGAAGCTTTCTTT.

V and J are TRBV27 and TRBJ2-7; 10 nucleotides line up with TRBD1. Losses at the gene ends were 3 bases for V and 4 bases for J; bases not matched to a gene: 6. The CDR3 consists of 15 residues. Germline V gives CDR1 MNHEY, CDR2 SMNVEV (reference sequence). The CDR3: CASSFGGQGLYEQYF. Written as DNA, the CDR3 is TGTGCCAGCAGTTTTGGGGGACAGGGGCTGTACGAGCAGTACTTC.

The chain couples TRBV7-9 to TRBJ2-1; 8 nucleotides align to TRBD1. This CDR3 has 17 amino acids. V lost 3 bases, J lost 2 bases, and 9 bases stayed unmatched. Germline V gives CDR1 SEHNR, CDR2 FQNEAQ (reference sequence). The CDR3 sequence is CASSFRSTGAAYNEQFF. The CDR3 DNA is TGTGCCAGCAGCTTCAGATCGACAGGGGCTGCCTACAATGAGCAGTTCTTC.

This rearrangement joins TRBV4-1 to TRBJ2-7; TRBD1 aligns across 7 bases. V dropped 2 bases and J dropped 5; count of bases not matched to a gene: 6. This CDR3 spans 14 amino acids. CDR1 is MGHRA and CDR2 is YSYEKL in the germline V gene. The CDR3 here is CASSQRQGQDEQYF. The CDR3 nucleotides read TGCGCCAGCAGCCAACGACAGGGTCAGGACGAGCAGTACTTC.

Comment on this clone: At one boundary the junction diverges from the germline segment, which might be a read error. The chain uses TRBV25-1 and TRBJ1-2; 8 bases match TRBD1. This CDR3 is built from 15 residues. Per the germline V gene, CDR1 is MGHDK and CDR2 is SYGVNS. CDR3 region: CACSGLTGEGYGYTF. The CDR3, as DNA: TGTGCCTGCAGTGGATTGACAGGGGAGGGCTATGGCTACACCTTC.

The V gene is TRBV7-9, the J gene TRBJ2-1; 7 nucleotides match TRBD1. Germline CDR1 SEHNR, CDR2 FQNEAQ (reference sequence). With V trimmed by 5 bases and J by 3 bases, 10 bases remained unmatched. The length of the CDR3 is 16 residues. CDR3: CASSPGTDLNYNEQFF. For the CDR3, the DNA is TGTGCCAGCAGCCCCGGGACAGACTTAAACTACAATGAGCAGTTCTTC.

The chain recombines TRBV7-9 with TRBJ2-2, with 10 bases identical to TRBD1. The ends lost 5 bases at V and 3 bases at J; junction bases unmatched: 3. CDR3 length: 15 residues. Germline V gene lookup returns CDR1 SEHNR and CDR2 FQNEAQ (reference sequence). Here the CDR3 reads CASSPGTGDTGELFF. In DNA form, the CDR3 reads TGTGCCAGCAGCCCTGGGACAGGGGACACCGGGGAGCTGTTTTTT. Full variable domain (outside the CDR3, taken from reference TRBV7-9 and TRBJ2-2): DTGVSQNPRHKITKRGQNVTFRCDPISEHNRLYWYRQTLGQGPEFLTYFQNEAQLEKSRLLSDRFSAERPKGSFSTLEIQRTEQGDSAMYLCASSPGTGDTGELFFGEGSRLTVL.

This clone came up once. The rearrangement links TRBV9 to TRBJ2-3, with no clear D. Germline V gene lookup returns CDR1 SGDLS and CDR2 YYNGEE. The ends were cut back, 8 bases at V and 8 bases at J, with 3 bases in the middle. The CDR3 consists of 8 residues. The CDR3 sequence: CASGTQYF. The CDR3 DNA follows: TGTGCCAGTGGTACGCAGTATTTT.

The chain carries TRBV13 and TRBJ2-3, with 14 positions matching TRBD2. V lost 5 bases and J lost 5; bases outside the gene matches: 6. This CDR3 comprises 16 residues. Germline CDR1 reads PRHDT; CDR2 reads FYEKMQ (reference sequence). The CDR3 region has the DNA TGTGCCAGCAGCCCTAGGGGACTAGCGGGAGAAGATACGCAGTATTTT. This translates into CASSPRGLAGEDTQYF.

The chain uses TRBV7-8 and TRBJ2-3; D call uncertain. Germline CDR1 is SGHVS and CDR2 is FQNEAQ. Trimming removed 9 bases from V and 0 bases from J, with 19 bases in between. The CDR3 spans 16 residues. The CDR3 DNA follows: TGTGCCAGTACGCGACCCCTAATGACTAGCACAGATACGCAGTATTTT. As protein: CASTRPLMTSTDTQYF.

This sequence joins TRBV7-9 and TRBJ2-7, with unresolved D. The CDR3 is 13 residues long. V gave up 2 bases and J gave up 6 bases, with 11 bases separating them. Germline CDR1 and CDR2: SEHNR and FQNEAQ (reference sequence). In DNA form, the CDR3 reads TGTGCCAGCAGCTTACCGTCTTCTTTCGAGCAGTACTTC. Translation gives CASSLPSSFEQYF.